Sequencing of this T cell receptor beta chain was carried out in a study of blood T cell repertoires in COVID-19. The wider study: Samples of COVID-19 (acute and convalescent) were obtained from the United States, Italy and Spain. The cDNA or gDNA used as material had been derived from T cells, B-cell-depleted T cells, or PBMCs.

Participants came from about two dozen US areas, aged about 18 to 100 years. As processed by the authors: Estimated nucleated cell counts came from reference gene primer amplification. Produced via immunoSEQ multiplex PCR; TCRdb's table is partial and in-frame only. V and J calls and clone size are copied from that table; D and trimming were computed from the DNA. Altogether about 270,000 clones are present, over 75% being singletons, with the ten largest covering about 9.1%. Sequenced: PBMCs or T cells enriched from blood (not recorded which). The TCR was taken from a woman aged 50 to 65 with acute COVID-19.

CDR3 residues: CASSARSTSDTQYF. The CDR3 bases are TGTGCCAGCAGCGCCCGAAGCACGTCAGATACGCAGTATTTT. The chain couples TRBV7-9 to TRBJ2-3; no reliable D call. This CDR3 region has 14 residues. Germline lookup yields CDR1 SEHNR and CDR2 FQNEAQ (reference sequence). Trimming shortened V by 5 bases and J by 4 bases, and 13 bases separated the two germline ends.